This record covers a single T cell receptor beta chain. The antigen remains unidentified. The CDR3 loop spans 16 amino acids. From germline, CDR1 is MNHEY and CDR2 SVGAGI. Trimming removed 1 base from V and 2 bases from J; junction bases left unmatched: 2. PCR involved 60 Vbeta and 13 Jbeta primers. The method was immunoSEQ multiplex PCR; TCRdb's version includes in-frame clones alone and lacks a portion of them. The ten top clones account for 4.5%, within a sample of 25,000 to 40,000 clones. The sample is drawn from a study of cytomegalovirus exposure and HLA in healthy donors. Study-wide results and caveats: Most subjects had HLA-A and HLA-B alleles reportedly predicted accurately by TCR beta sequences. A later analysis reported that several of the most significant clusters appeared to be linked to common viral pathogens, among them Epstein-Barr virus.

This TCR was sampled from a woman between 40 and 55 years old in good health and CMV-seropositive. The J gene is TRBJ2-1, the V gene TRBV6-5; 10 bases are shared with TRBD2. Material for sequencing was PBMCs. Written as DNA, the CDR3 is TGTGCCAGCAGTTACTACGGACTAGCGGCCTACAATGAGCAGTTCTTC. Protein sequence: CASSYYGLAAYNEQFF.